The rows below give T cell receptor beta chains drawn from one sample of a study of memory CD8 T cells in hepatitis C reinfection. TCRdb keeps only in-frame clones here, not all; method: immunoSEQ multiplex PCR. This table has some 44,000 clones, roughly nine tenths appearing once. Specimen: naive CD8+ T cells sorted from blood. These receptors all stem from a man between 18 and 29 years old with hepatitis C virus infection. CDR3s include the opening cysteine and the closing phenylalanine or tryptophan. Expanded clones get a size class; other rows say once, few or many, or leave the size out.

-	TRBV12-5	14	TRBJ1-2	CASGFTGGADGYTF
once	TRBV7-9	17	TRBJ2-5	CASSLGPRAGGLETQYF
-	TRBV23-1	16	TRBJ2-2	CASLSSRDSPTRELFF
-	TRBV6-1	16	TRBJ1-1	CAISESRTRADTEAFF
-	TRBV29-1	13	TRBJ2-1	CSVGEATYNEQFF
-	TRBV7-9	13	TRBJ1-1	CASSLAGDTEAFF
-	TRBV19	14	TRBJ1-4	CASGGQGMHEKLFF
-	TRBV28	16	TRBJ2-1	CASRNSQGVTYNEQFF
-	TRBV28	15	TRBJ1-1	CASTLALSVNTEAFF
-	TRBV7-2	15	TRBJ2-7	CASSPLGRGSYEQYF
few	TRBV2	13	TRBJ1-4	CASSARVVEKLFF
-	TRBV6-1	16	TRBJ2-7	CASSKDVDRGPYEQYF
-	TRBV27	15	TRBJ1-2	CASSLYGQMISGYTF
once	TRBV7-9	15	TRBJ1-6	CASSLYQGQQSPLHF
-	TRBV27	16	TRBJ1-2	CASSFQITGTEGGYTF
-	TRBV19	14	TRBJ2-2	CASSLTSTTGELFF
-	TRBV11-3	15	TRBJ1-2	CASSLDGAGPYGYTF
-	TRBV19	17	TRBJ1-5	CASSTTNRVYSNQPQHF
-	TRBV5-1	17	TRBJ2-2	CASSSGLAGTNTGELFF
-	TRBV29-1	17	TRBJ2-1	CSSPGLAGFDSYNEQFF
-	TRBV28	15	TRBJ1-5	CASTTDRGGNQPQHF
-	TRBV4-1	15	TRBJ2-5	CASSHVGTNQETQYF
-	TRBV6-1	14	TRBJ1-1	CASSEVGRDTEAFF
few	TRBV2	14	TRBJ1-2	CASSELATPDGYTF
-	TRBV9	13	TRBJ1-1	CASSAGGSTEAFF
-	TRBV28	14	TRBJ1-3	CASSFAGVGNTIYF
-	TRBV11-2	15	TRBJ2-5	CASSLRLAGGETQYF
-	TRBV29-1	15	TRBJ2-1	CSVAGTSSSYNEQFF